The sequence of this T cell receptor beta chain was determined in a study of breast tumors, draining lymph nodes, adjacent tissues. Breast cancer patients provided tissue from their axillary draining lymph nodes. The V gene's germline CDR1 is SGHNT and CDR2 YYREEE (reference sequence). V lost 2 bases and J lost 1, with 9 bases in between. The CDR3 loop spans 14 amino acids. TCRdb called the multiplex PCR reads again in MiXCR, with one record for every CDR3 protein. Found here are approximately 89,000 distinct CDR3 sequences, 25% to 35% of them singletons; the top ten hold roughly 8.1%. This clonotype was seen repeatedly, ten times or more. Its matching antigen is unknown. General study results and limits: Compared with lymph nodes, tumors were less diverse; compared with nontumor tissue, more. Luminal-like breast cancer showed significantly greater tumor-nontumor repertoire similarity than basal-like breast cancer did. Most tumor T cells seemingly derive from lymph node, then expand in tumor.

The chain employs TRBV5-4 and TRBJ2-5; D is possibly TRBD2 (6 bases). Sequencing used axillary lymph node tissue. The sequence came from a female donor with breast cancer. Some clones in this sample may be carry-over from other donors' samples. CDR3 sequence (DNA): TGTGCCAGCAGCTTAATCGGGGGCCAAGAGACCCAGTACTTC. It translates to CASSLIGGQETQYF.